This T cell receptor (beta chain) stems from a study of cytomegalovirus exposure and HLA in healthy donors. The CDR3 is made up of 14 amino acids. Germline values: CDR1 MNHEY, CDR2 SVGAGI. The V and J ends lost 8 bases and 7 bases respectively, with 15 bases between them. The study, taken as a whole, reports: Several of the most significant clusters appeared, in a later analysis, to be linked to common viral pathogens.

60 Vbeta and 13 Jbeta primers were used in PCR. Sequencing used immunoSEQ multiplex PCR; TCRdb keeps in-frame clones, though not all of them. The sample yields fewer than 150,000 clones, of which the top ten take up roughly 2%. Remarks on this clone: Its antigen is still unknown.

The material sequenced was PBMCs. The V call is TRBV6-5, the J call TRBJ1-6; no firm D call. This clonotype originated in a woman in her sixties in good health and CMV-seronegative. The CDR3 coding sequence is TGTGCCAGCCGATTTCAGGATCGGAATTCACCCCTCCACTTT. Amino acids: CASRFQDRNSPLHF.